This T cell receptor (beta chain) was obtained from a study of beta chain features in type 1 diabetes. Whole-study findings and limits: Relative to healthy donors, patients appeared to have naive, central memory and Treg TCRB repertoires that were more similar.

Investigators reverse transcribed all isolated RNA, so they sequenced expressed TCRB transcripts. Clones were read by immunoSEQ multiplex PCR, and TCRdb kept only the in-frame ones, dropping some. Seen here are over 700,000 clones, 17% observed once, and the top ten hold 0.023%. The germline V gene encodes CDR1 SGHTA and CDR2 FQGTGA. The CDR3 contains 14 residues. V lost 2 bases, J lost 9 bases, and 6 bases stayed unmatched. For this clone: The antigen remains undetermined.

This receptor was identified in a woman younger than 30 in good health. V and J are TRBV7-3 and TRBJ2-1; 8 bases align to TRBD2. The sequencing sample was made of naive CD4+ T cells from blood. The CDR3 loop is CASSLGSGIGEQFF. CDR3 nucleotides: TGTGCCAGCAGCTTAGGTAGCGGGATCGGTGAGCAGTTCTTC.